The clone carrying this T cell receptor (beta chain) was picked up many times. The antigen is undetermined. This sample stems from a study of T cells in Graves' hyperthyroidism and ophthalmopathy. Study-wide points: Ophthalmopathy was separated from stable hyperthyroidism by a 13 V-J model.

The CDR3 contains 14 residues. From germline, CDR1 is DFQATT and CDR2 SNEGSKA (reference sequence). V lost 3 bases, J lost 7 bases, and 5 bases stayed unmatched. From RNA transcripts, TCR beta CDR3 regions were amplified. When the TCR CDR3 underwent first-round RT-PCR, the HTBI primer set was used. TCRdb re-called the multiplex PCR reads through MiXCR, storing one row per CDR3 protein. Of roughly 240,000 distinct CDR3 sequences in the sample, approximately 25% were seen once. This TCR was sampled from a woman in her 40s with Graves' ophthalmopathy. The sequenced material came from blood. The genes are TRBV20-1 and TRBJ2-1; 11 nucleotides line up with TRBD2. The CDR3 DNA sequence: TGCAGTGCTAGGGGGACTAGCGGTGTAAATGAGCAGTTCTTC. This gives the protein CSARGTSGVNEQFF.